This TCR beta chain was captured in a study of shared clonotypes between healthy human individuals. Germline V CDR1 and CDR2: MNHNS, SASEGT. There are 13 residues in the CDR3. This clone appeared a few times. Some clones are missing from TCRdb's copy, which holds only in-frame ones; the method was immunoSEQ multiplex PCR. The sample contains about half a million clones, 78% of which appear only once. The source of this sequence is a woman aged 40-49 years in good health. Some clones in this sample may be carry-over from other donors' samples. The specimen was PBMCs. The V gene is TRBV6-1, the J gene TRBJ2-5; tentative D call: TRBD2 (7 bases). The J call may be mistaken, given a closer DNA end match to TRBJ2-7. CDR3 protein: CASISEGGGEQYF. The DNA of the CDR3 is TGTGCCAGCATCTCTGAGGGAGGGGGCGAGCAGTACTTC.